This TCR beta chain was sequenced during a study of blood T cell repertoires in COVID-19. Across the study: Some COVID-19 samples were acute and others convalescent; all came from the United States, Italy and Spain. Sources were T cells, B-cell-depleted T cells, or PBMCs; the material itself was cDNA or gDNA.

The CDR3 runs to 11 residues. Germline CDR1 and CDR2: MNHEY and SVGEGT. Trimming pared 2 bases from V and 14 bases from J, leaving 10 bases between. Under the authors' procedure: Researchers report that nucleated cell counts were estimated from reference gene primer amplification. TCRdb's table, derived via immunoSEQ multiplex PCR, lists solely in-frame clones and lacks some. V and J calls and clone size are given by that table; D and trimming were obtained from the DNA. The sample lists approximately 21,000 clones; 75% to 90% were seen once. The chain combines TRBV6-2 or TRBV6-3 with TRBJ2-1, with no clear D. The TCR originated in a man in his sixties or seventies with active COVID-19. The sample was peripheral blood. CDR3 residues: CASSYGRVEFF. The CDR3 nucleotides are TGTGCCAGCAGTTACGGTCGGGTCGAGTTCTTC.